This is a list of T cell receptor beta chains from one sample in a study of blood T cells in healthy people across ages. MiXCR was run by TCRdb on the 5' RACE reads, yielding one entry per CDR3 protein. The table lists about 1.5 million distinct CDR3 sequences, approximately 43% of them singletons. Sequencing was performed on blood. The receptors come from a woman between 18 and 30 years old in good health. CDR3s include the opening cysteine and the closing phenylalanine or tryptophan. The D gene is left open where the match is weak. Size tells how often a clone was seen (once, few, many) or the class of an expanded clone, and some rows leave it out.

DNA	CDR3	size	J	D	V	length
TGTGCCAGCATCGGGAGGGGAATATACAATGAGCAGTACTTC	CASIGRGIYNEQYF	NA	TRBJ2-7	TRBD2	TRBV7-9	14
TGCAGTGCTCCACCCCTTAGCGGGCCCTCCTACAATGAGCAGTTCTTC	CSAPPLSGPSYNEQFF	few	TRBJ2-1	TRBD2	TRBV20-1	16
TGCAGTGCAAACGACAGGGTACTCAACAATGAGCAGTTCTTC	CSANDRVLNNEQFF	NA	TRBJ2-1	TRBD1	TRBV20-1	14
TGCAGTGCTAGAGGGGGCAAGGACACTGAAGCTTTCTTT	CSARGGKDTEAFF	many	TRBJ1-1	NA	TRBV20-1	13
TGTGCCAGCAGTACCACTACACCCTCCTACAATGAGCAGTTCTTC	CASSTTTPSYNEQFF	once	TRBJ2-1	NA	TRBV2	15
TGTGCCAGCAGCCAGGCCCGTGGGGGCCCGAGCTCCTACGAGCAGTACTTC	CASSQARGGPSSYEQYF	few	TRBJ2-7	NA	TRBV14	17
TGCGCCAGCAGCCAAGACGGGCCCAACTATGGCTACACCTTC	CASSQDGPNYGYTF	NA	TRBJ1-2	NA	TRBV4-1	14
TGTGCCAGCAGTTCCGGACTAGCGGACGAGCAGTACTTC	CASSSGLADEQYF	many	TRBJ2-7	TRBD2	TRBV28	13
TGCAGTGCACCGGGACAGGCCGACAATGAGCAGTACTTC	CSAPGQADNEQYF	NA	TRBJ2-5	TRBD1	TRBV20-1	13
TGTGCCAGCAGTTTGGAGCCGGGTCTCAGGGGTACAGCTTTCTTT	CASSLEPGLRGTAFF	NA	TRBJ1-1	NA	TRBV28	15
TGTGCCAGCAGTGAGCAGGGGGCCCACCGCGGAGCTTTCTTT	CASSEQGAHRGAFF	NA	TRBJ1-1	TRBD1	TRBV6-1	14
TGTGCCAGCAGCGTTAGGGGAGTTCTTAACAATGAGCAGTTCTTC	CASSVRGVLNNEQFF	NA	TRBJ2-1	NA	TRBV27	15
TGTGCCAGCAGCCTAGACAGTGGCAGACTCACCGGGGAGCTGTTTTTT	CASSLDSGRLTGELFF	once	TRBJ2-2	NA	TRBV3-1	16
TGTGCCAGCAGTGATAACGACGGGACAGACGACTCCTACGAGCAGTACTTC	CASSDNDGTDDSYEQYF	many	TRBJ2-7	TRBD1	TRBV2	17
TGTGCCAGCAGCTTCGGGGGGGCCCGGAACACTGAAGCTTTCTTT	CASSFGGARNTEAFF	NA	TRBJ1-1	NA	TRBV28	15
TGTGCCAGCAGCCAAGATAGTAACTCTGGGGCCAACGTCCTGACTTTC	CASSQDSNSGANVLTF	NA	TRBJ2-6	NA	TRBV4-2	16
TGTGCCAGCAGCTCCCGGGACGCCCTTTCCGAGCAGTACTTC	CASSSRDALSEQYF	few	TRBJ2-7	NA	TRBV6-5	14
TGCGCCAGCAGTCACCGTTCAGGGGGCGTTACAGATACGCAGTATTTT	CASSHRSGGVTDTQYF	few	TRBJ2-3	TRBD1	TRBV5-1	16
TGCAGCGTTGGGGCTATAGCGGGGGCAAGGGACAATGAGCAGTACTTC	CSVGAIAGARDNEQYF	NA	TRBJ2-7	TRBD2	TRBV29-1	16
TGTGCCAGCAGCCAAGTTGGGGTAGCGGGGAAAAATGAGCAGTTCTTC	CASSQVGVAGKNEQFF	NA	TRBJ2-1	TRBD2	TRBV3-1	16
TGTGCCAGCAGTTACGTCGGGGGGAGCTCCTACAATGAGCAGTTCTTC	CASSYVGGSSYNEQFF	many	TRBJ2-1	TRBD2	TRBV4-2	16
TGTGCCAGCAGCTTAGTAATCGGACCTTACAATGAGCAGTTCTTC	CASSLVIGPYNEQFF	NA	TRBJ2-1	NA	TRBV7-9	15
TGCGCCAGCTTCCGGCACACTGAAGCTTTCTTT	CASFRHTEAFF	NA	TRBJ1-1	NA	TRBV25-1	11
TGTGCCAGCGGACCTTACCGGGGATCCAATGAGCAGTTCTTC	CASGPYRGSNEQFF	NA	TRBJ2-1	NA	TRBV14	14
TGCGCCAGCAGCTTGGCCCGGCTAGCGGGTTTCTCCTACAATGAGCAGTACTTC	CASSLARLAGFSYNEQYF	NA	TRBJ2-7	TRBD2	TRBV5-1	18
TGCAGTGCTAGAGAGCCACCAGATGTTAATTCACCCCTCCACTTT	CSAREPPDVNSPLHF	few	TRBJ1-6	NA	TRBV20-1	15
TGCAGTGCTGGGAAAGGCGAGACCCAGTACTTC	CSAGKGETQYF	NA	TRBJ2-5	NA	TRBV20-1	11
TGTGCCAGTTCCTCCCGGCGACAGGGAGATCCTACTAACTATGGCTACACCTTC	CASSSRRQGDPTNYGYTF	NA	TRBJ1-2	TRBD1	TRBV27	18
TGTGCCAGCGGAGAACCGGGACAAAGCACAGATACGCAGTATTTT	CASGEPGQSTDTQYF	NA	TRBJ2-3	NA	TRBV7-9	15
TGCAGTGCTAGAGTGGGTAATGAAAAACTGTTTTTT	CSARVGNEKLFF	few	TRBJ1-4	NA	TRBV20-1	12
TGTGCCAGCAGCTCCCCCCAGGACCAGAACACCGGGGAGCTGTTTTTT	CASSSPQDQNTGELFF	NA	TRBJ2-2	NA	TRBV6-1	16
TGCGCCAGCAGCTTCGACAGGGAGCATCAGCCCCAGCATTTT	CASSFDREHQPQHF	NA	TRBJ1-5	TRBD1	TRBV5-1	14
TGTGCCAGCAGCCCGGGACAGCCTGTTTTCCACGAGCAGTACTTC	CASSPGQPVFHEQYF	NA	TRBJ2-7	TRBD1	TRBV28	15